The TCR beta chain under discussion was sequenced for a study of shared clonotypes between healthy human individuals. Study information: The composition of the donors was a couple of women and a few men aged 18 to 49. For every donor, three CD4 naive, three CD4 memory, two CD8 naive and one CD8 memory plates were used.

This CDR3 region has 14 residues. The V end lost 0 bases, the J end lost 7 bases, and 12 bases lay between the germline ends. CDR1 MNHNS and CDR2 SASEGT come from the germline V gene. The assay was run at deep level. Methods used by the authors: There were no quality scores in the junction-only immunoSEQ sequences, so filtering differed. The protocol was immunoSEQ multiplex PCR, while the TCRdb copy is restricted to in-frame clones and leaves out a portion. Clone size and the V and J calls come from that table; the DNA yielded D and trimming. Among some 980,000 clones listed, over 75% were seen once. The rearrangement links TRBV6-1 to TRBJ2-5; D uncertain. Sequencing was carried out using memory CD4+ T cells sorted from blood. The subset is: CD45RA-negative fraction. The sequence was obtained from a young man in good health. The CDR3 reads CASSEAVQVRTQYF. CDR3 coding DNA: TGTGCCAGCAGTGAAGCGGTCCAGGTCAGGACCCAGTACTTC.